This T cell receptor beta chain is drawn from a study of shared clonotypes between healthy human individuals. Points from the study as a whole: In general, naive subsets displayed greater estimated richness than memory subsets did. Compared with clonotypes that all four donors shared, non-shared clonotypes had lower generation probabilities.

Several immunoSEQ plates held equal portions of the genomic DNA taken from each subset. Profiled with immunoSEQ multiplex PCR; TCRdb holds only in-frame clones, not every one. The sample includes fewer than 1 million clones, 96% of them seen just once. A remark on this clone: The antigen is undetermined.

Naivety among CD8 cells was defined by CD45RO negativity and positive CCR7 selection, thereby excluding terminally differentiated effector memory CD45RA+ cells. The CDR3 has 14 residues. Germline V CDR1 and CDR2: ENHRY, SYGVKD. With 3 bases removed from V and 3 bases from J, the gap between germline ends came to 11 bases. The sequence was obtained from a man in his thirties or forties in good health. The chain recombines TRBV10-3 with TRBJ1-1; D not certain. Sequenced sample: naive CD8+ T cells sorted from blood. CDR3 nucleotides: TGTGCCATCAGTGAACGTCTTCTCTACACTGAAGCTTTCTTT. Encoded protein: CAISERLLYTEAFF.